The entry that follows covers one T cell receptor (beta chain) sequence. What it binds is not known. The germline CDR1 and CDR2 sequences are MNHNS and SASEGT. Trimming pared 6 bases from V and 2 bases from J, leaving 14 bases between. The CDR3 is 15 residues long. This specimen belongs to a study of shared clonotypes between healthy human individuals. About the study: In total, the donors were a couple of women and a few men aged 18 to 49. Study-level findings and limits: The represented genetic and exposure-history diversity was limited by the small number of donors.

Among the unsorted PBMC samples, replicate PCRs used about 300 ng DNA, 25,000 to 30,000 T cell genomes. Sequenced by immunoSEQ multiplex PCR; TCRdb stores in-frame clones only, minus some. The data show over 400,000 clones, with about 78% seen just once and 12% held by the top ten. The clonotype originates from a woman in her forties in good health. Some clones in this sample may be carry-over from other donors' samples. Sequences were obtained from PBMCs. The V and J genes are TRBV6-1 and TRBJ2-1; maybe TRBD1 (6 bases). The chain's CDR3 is CASRVKGEAYNEQFF. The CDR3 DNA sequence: TGTGCCAGCAGAGTAAAGGGGGAAGCCTACAATGAGCAGTTCTTC.